The 20 T cell receptor beta chains below come from one sample, sequenced in a study of blood T cell repertoires in COVID-19 (dated by TCRdb to the early 2020s). Receptors were amplified or captured by the immunoSEQ multiplex PCR assay. As stored in TCRdb, this immuneACCESS dataset retains in-frame rearrangements with V and J assigned. A fraction of the clones does not appear; measured against another copy, unresolved V genes explain less than half of the discrepancy, and the remainder lacks a known reason. The sample has approximately 320,000 clones on record, approximately 90% of them singletons. Clones ranked in the top ten supply 8% to 9.5% of the sample. The sample was PBMCs or T cells enriched from blood (not recorded which). The source of these receptors is a woman under 30 who had recovered from COVID-19.

The chain recombines TRBV25-1 with TRBJ1-2, with D tentatively TRBD1 (5 bases). Trimming took 4 bases from V and 7 from J, leaving 13 bases between them. Germline V gene lookup returns CDR1 MGHDK and CDR2 SYGVNS. This CDR3 contains 13 residues. CDR3 DNA: TGTGCCAGCAGTGCCCTCCCCACAGGTGGCTACACCTTC. Translated, it gives CASSALPTGGYTF.

V usage is TRBV5-6 and J usage is TRBJ1-1, with 7 bases identical to TRBD1. The CDR3 is 11 amino acids. CDR1 is SGHDT, CDR2 YYEEEE, per germline. The ends lost 3 bases at V and 10 bases at J; junction bases unmatched: 3. In DNA form, the CDR3 reads TGTGCCAGCAGCTCGGGACAGTTAGCTTTCTTT. Amino acids: CASSSGQLAFF.

This chain uses TRBV7-2 with TRBJ2-3; 9 bases map to TRBD1. V dropped 7 bases and J dropped 6; count of bases not matched to a gene: 14. The CDR3 length is 16 residues. Per the germline V gene, CDR1 is SGHTA and CDR2 is FQGNSA. CDR3 in DNA: TGTGCCAGCACCGTAAACCCCGGGACAGGGAGTGATACGCAGTATTTT. This sequence encodes CASTVNPGTGSDTQYF.

The chain couples TRBV14 to TRBJ1-1; D not certain. The CDR3 loop spans 15 amino acids. CDR1 and CDR2 (germline): SGHDN, FVKESK. V was clipped by 1 base and J by 5 bases, with 14 bases between them. CDR3 region: CASSQVRGVGTEAFF. The CDR3 DNA reads TGTGCCAGCAGCCAAGTCCGGGGAGTAGGTACTGAAGCTTTCTTT.

The chain joins TRBV29-1 to TRBJ2-1, with 7 bases that match TRBD2. The length of the CDR3 is 15 residues. Germline V lookup: CDR1 SQVTM, CDR2 ANQGSEA. J lost 10 bases, V lost 4 bases, and 16 bases had no gene match. The CDR3 is CSVGLLAADLGEQFF. Here the CDR3 DNA reads TGCAGCGTTGGGTTGCTAGCGGCGGACCTCGGGGAGCAGTTCTTC.

V gene TRBV3-1 (or the pseudogene TRBV3-2) combines with J gene TRBJ2-7; TRBD1 aligns across 8 bases. Germline assignment: CDR1 LGHDT and CDR2 YNNKEL (reference sequence). The V segment lost 3 bases and the J segment 4 bases; nucleotides outside the gene matches: 8. This CDR3 is 15 amino acids long. The CDR3 loop reads CASSHLGQGKYEQYF. CDR3 DNA sequence: TGTGCCAGCAGCCACCTCGGACAGGGAAAATACGAGCAGTACTTC.

The V and J genes are TRBV7-2 and TRBJ2-1; 11 bases agree with TRBD2. The V and J ends lost 5 bases and 3 bases, in that order; junction bases with no gene match: 9. CDR3 length equals 17 residues. In germline, CDR1 is SGHTA, CDR2 FQGNSA. The CDR3 region has the DNA TGTGCCAGCAGCATCGCCGGACTAGCGGGTAACTACAATGAGCAGTTCTTC. It specifies CASSIAGLAGNYNEQFF.

The chain is built from TRBV5-6 and TRBJ1-2; D remains ambiguous. Germline V gives CDR1 SGHDT, CDR2 YYEEEE. V lost 2 bases to trimming and J lost 6 bases, with 11 bases between them. The length of the CDR3 is 13 residues. The CDR3 coding sequence is TGTGCCAGCAGCTTAGTCTTTTCAGATGGCTACACCTTC. Protein product: CASSLVFSDGYTF. The variable domain in full, completed from reference TRBV5-6 and TRBJ1-2, reads DAGVTQSPTHLIKTRGQQVTLRCSPKSGHDTVSWYQQALGQGPQFIFQYYEEEERQRGNFPDRFSGHQFPNYSSELNVNALLLGDSALYLCASSLVFSDGYTFGSGTRLTVV.

V gene TRBV19 combines with J gene TRBJ1-1; no clear D. Looked up from germline, CDR1 is LNHDA and CDR2 is SQIVND (reference sequence). V was cut by 3 bases and J by 4 bases, with 12 bases left in between. The CDR3 is made up of 14 amino acids. In DNA, the CDR3 is TGTGCCAGTAGTATGGGAGGAGTGGCCACTGAAGCTTTCTTT. This sequence encodes CASSMGGVATEAFF. Drawing the rest from reference TRBV19 and TRBJ1-1, the complete variable domain is DGGITQSPKYLFRKEGQNVTLSCEQNLNHDAMYWYRQDPGQGLRLIYYSQIVNDFQKGDIAEGYSVSREKKESFPLTVTSAQKNPTAFYLCASSMGGVATEAFFGQGTRLTVV.

V and J are TRBV11-2 and TRBJ1-5; D unclear. This CDR3 region has 14 residues. Looked up from germline, CDR1 is SGHAT and CDR2 is FQNNGV. Trimming took 0 bases from V and 4 from J, leaving 7 bases between them. The CDR3 DNA sequence: TGTGCCAGCAGCTTAGACGGCGGGAATCAGCCCCAGCATTTT. Its translation is CASSLDGGNQPQHF.

The genes are TRBV30 and TRBJ1-1; D unresolved. Between the trimmed V and J ends, which lost 8 bases and 0 bases, there was a span of 10 bases. The CDR3 covers 12 residues. CDR1 is GTSNPN and CDR2 is SVGIG in the germline V gene (reference sequence). The CDR3 protein is CAGGRLNTEAFF. DNA for the CDR3: TGTGCCGGAGGCCGGTTGAACACTGAAGCTTTCTTT.

V usage is TRBV5-1 and J usage is TRBJ1-1; TRBD1 might be the D (5 bases). The germline V gene encodes CDR1 SGHRS and CDR2 YFSETQ. The CDR3 length is 14 residues. V shed 1 base and J shed 4 bases, with 11 bases lying between them. As DNA, the CDR3 is TGCGCCAGCAGCTTGTCTCCGGGGGGCACTGAAGCTTTCTTT. It encodes CASSLSPGGTEAFF. The whole variable domain, filled in from reference TRBV5-1 and TRBJ1-1, reads KAGVTQTPRYLIKTRGQQVTLSCSPISGHRSVSWYQQTPGQGLQFLFEYFSETQRNKGNFPGRFSGRQFSNSRSEMNVSTLELGDSALYLCASSLSPGGTEAFFGQGTRLTVV.

A note on this clone: At the DNA level, this CDR3 is encoded by other sequences in the same sample as well. The chain links TRBV11-2 to TRBJ2-7; D may be TRBD1 (6 bases). V lost 1 base, J lost 4 bases, and 11 bases lay in between. The germline CDR1 and CDR2 sequences are SGHAT and FQNNGV. This CDR3 is 14 amino acids long. CDR3 in DNA: TGTGCCAGCAGCTTAGTTGGGCAGGGGTACGAGCAGTACTTC. It encodes CASSLVGQGYEQYF.

The V and J genes are TRBV2 and TRBJ1-2; no definite D call. V was clipped by 3 bases and J by 4 bases, with 9 bases between them. Germline V gives CDR1 SNHLY, CDR2 FYNNEI. The CDR3 is made up of 13 amino acids. CDR3 sequence: CASSEEPPYGYTF. The CDR3 nucleotides read TGTGCCAGCAGTGAGGAGCCCCCCTATGGCTACACCTTC.

The CDR3 DNA follows: TGCAGCGTTGGGGCAGCAACTAATGAAAAACTGTTTTTT. Residues: CSVGAATNEKLFF. The rearrangement uses TRBV29-1 and TRBJ1-4, with no clear D. The CDR3 is 13 residues long. V lost 4 bases and J 0 bases, leaving 6 bases between the germline ends. Per germline, CDR1 SQVTM and CDR2 ANQGSEA. Variable domain in full (rest from reference TRBV29-1 and TRBJ1-4): SAVISQKPSRDICQRGTSLTIQCQVDSQVTMMFWYRQQPGQSLTLIATANQGSEATYESGFVIDKFPISRPNLTFSTLTVSNMSPEDSSIYLCSVGAATNEKLFFGSGTQLSVL.

The chain uses TRBV7-6 and TRBJ2-7; TRBD2 matches at 7 bases. Germline loops: CDR1 SGHVS, CDR2 FNYEAQ. The CDR3 length is 15 residues. J lost 5 bases, V lost 2 bases, and 9 bases had no gene match. CDR3 region: CASSLQGGSGHEQYF. The CDR3 DNA follows: TGTGCCAGCAGCTTACAGGGAGGGTCTGGGCACGAGCAGTACTTC.

Concerning this clone: The sample carries other DNA sequences with the same CDR3. The rearrangement uses TRBV7-2 and TRBJ1-1, with D possibly matching TRBD1 (5 bases). The CDR3 contains 15 residues. The germline V and J ends were trimmed by 2 bases and 1 base, with 11 bases remaining between them. Germline V gives CDR1 SGHTA, CDR2 FQGNSA. CDR3: CASSLFGQGNTEAFF. The CDR3 DNA is TGTGCCAGCAGCTTATTCGGGCAGGGGAACACTGAAGCTTTCTTT.

The chain uses TRBV6-5 and TRBJ1-1; weak D call: TRBD1 (5 bases). CDR1 is MNHEY and CDR2 is SVGAGI in the germline V gene. This CDR3 is 13 amino acids long. The ends were cut back, 5 bases at V and 5 bases at J, with 12 bases in the middle. The CDR3 here is CASSRRRGTEAFF. The CDR3 DNA sequence: TGTGCCAGCAGTAGACGACGGGGGACTGAAGCTTTCTTT.

In regard to this clone: This may be a read error: a much more frequent sequence differs by one nucleotide. The chain is built from TRBV18 and TRBJ2-3; D is unclear. The CDR3 loop spans 13 amino acids. V was cut by 3 bases and J by 0 bases, with 4 bases left in between. Germline V gene lookup returns CDR1 KGHSH and CDR2 LQKENI. Here the CDR3 reads CASSPPSTDTQYF. The CDR3, as DNA: TGTGCCAGCTCACCCCCTAGCACAGATACGCAGTATTTT.

The chain has TRBV27 and TRBJ1-4; TRBD1 aligns across 7 bases. V lost 6 bases and J lost 6; bases outside the gene matches: 7. This CDR3 spans 14 amino acids. Germline V gene data show CDR1 as MNHEY and CDR2 as SMNVEV (reference sequence). The CDR3 DNA sequence: TGTGCCAGCAGGACGACAGGGTTTGATGAAAAACTGTTTTTT. Its protein is CASRTTGFDEKLFF.